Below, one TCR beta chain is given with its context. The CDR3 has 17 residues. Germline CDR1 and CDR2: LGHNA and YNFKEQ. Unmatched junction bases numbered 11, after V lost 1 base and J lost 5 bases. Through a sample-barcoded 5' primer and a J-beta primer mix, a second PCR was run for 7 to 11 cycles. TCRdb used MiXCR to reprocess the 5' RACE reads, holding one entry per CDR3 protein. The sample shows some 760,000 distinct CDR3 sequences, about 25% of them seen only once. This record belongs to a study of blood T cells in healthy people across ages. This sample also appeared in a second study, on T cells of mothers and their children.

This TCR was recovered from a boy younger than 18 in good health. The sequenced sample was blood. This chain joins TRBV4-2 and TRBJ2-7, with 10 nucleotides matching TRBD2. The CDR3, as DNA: TGTGCCAGCAGCCAAGCGGGGGGCCTAGCGGGAGTGGACGAGCAGTACTTC. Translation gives CASSQAGGLAGVDEQYF.